These 16 T cell receptor beta chains came from one sample sequenced in a study of cytomegalovirus exposure and HLA in healthy donors. PCR primers comprised 60 Vbeta and 13 Jbeta primers. TCRdb's copy holds only in-frame clones and misses some; the assay was immunoSEQ multiplex PCR. Here the sample spans some 170,000 clones, about 81% being singletons. Sequencing was done on a sample of PBMCs. The source is a woman aged 18-29 years in good health and CMV-seronegative.

This clone has only one observation. V and J are TRBV28 and TRBJ2-1; 11 nucleotides agree with TRBD1. Germline-derived CDR1 and CDR2 are MDHEN and SYDVKM. The trim removed 6 bases at V and 6 bases at J, leaving 10 bases unmatched. The CDR3 is made up of 16 amino acids. The DNA of the CDR3 is TGTGCCAGCAGCCGGATTGGGGGACAGGGGGTCAATGAGCAGTTCTTC. Its translation: CASSRIGGQGVNEQFF.

The chain combines TRBV5-1 with TRBJ1-6, with 10 bases aligning to TRBD1. The germline V gene encodes CDR1 SGHRS and CDR2 YFSETQ. The CDR3 length is 16 residues. The V gene end was trimmed by 5 bases and the J gene end by 4 bases; junction bases not matched to a gene: 6. CDR3 DNA: TGCGCCAGCAGGAGGACAGGGGGATCTTATAATTCACCCCTCCACTTT. Its protein is CASRRTGGSYNSPLHF.

This clone appeared a few times. This CDR3 is also generated by other DNA sequences in the sample. The genes are TRBV11-2 and TRBJ2-7; the D gene is possibly TRBD1 (6 bases). The CDR3 extends over 12 amino acids. The V and J ends lost 3 bases and 3 bases respectively, with 6 bases between them. Germline lookup yields CDR1 SGHAT and CDR2 FQNNGV. This CDR3 reads CASSLDSYEQYF. DNA of the CDR3: TGTGCCAGCAGCTTGGACAGCTACGAGCAGTACTTC.

The chain is built from TRBV7-9 and TRBJ2-1; a weak D match, TRBD2 (6 bases). The CDR3 sequence is 12 residues long. Trimming took off 1 base at V and 12 bases at J, with 10 bases between the two ends. The V gene's germline CDR1 is SEHNR and CDR2 FQNEAQ (reference sequence). The CDR3 is CASSLGGGGQFF. The CDR3 nucleotides read TGTGCCAGCAGCTTAGGTGGGGGAGGGCAGTTCTTC.

This clone was observed a handful of times. The chain links TRBV9 to TRBJ1-1; 8 bases map to TRBD1. CDR1 and CDR2 from the germline V gene are SGDLS and YYNGEE. CDR3 length: 15 amino acids. After removal of 3 bases from V and 3 bases from J, the junction contained 7 bases not matched to a gene. This chain's CDR3 is CASSARQGMDTEAFF. CDR3 nucleotide sequence: TGTGCCAGCAGCGCCAGACAGGGGATGGACACTGAAGCTTTCTTT. Together with reference TRBV9 and TRBJ1-1, the CDR3 gives the full variable domain: DSGVTQTPKHLITATGQRVTLRCSPRSGDLSVYWYQQSLDQGLQFLIQYYNGEERAKGNILERFSAQQFPDLHSELNLSSLELGDSALYFCASSARQGMDTEAFFGQGTRLTVV.

The V call is TRBV5-1, the J call TRBJ2-1, with D perhaps matching TRBD2 (6 bases). The germline V gene has CDR1 SGHRS and CDR2 YFSETQ. The CDR3 covers 15 residues. The V end was cut by 4 bases, the J end by 7 bases, with 18 bases between. This CDR3 is CASSAHDGTWNEQFF. Here the CDR3 DNA reads TGCGCCAGCAGCGCCCACGACGGGACTTGGAATGAGCAGTTCTTC.

The rearrangement joins TRBV11-2 to TRBJ2-1; 8 bases are shared with TRBD2. CDR1 is SGHAT and CDR2 is FQNNGV in the germline V gene. The CDR3 is 15 residues long. V lost 0 bases to trimming and J lost 12 bases; unmatched junction nucleotides: 10. This CDR3 is CASSLEFLGTRSQFF. CDR3 bases: TGTGCCAGCAGCTTAGAATTCCTCGGGACTAGATCGCAGTTCTTC.

V is TRBV5-4 and J is TRBJ2-1; TRBD1 might be the D (5 bases). The CDR3 is made up of 15 amino acids. Germline CDR1 and CDR2: SGHNT and YYREEE (reference sequence). The V and J ends lost 4 bases and 5 bases respectively, with 16 bases between them. The CDR3 reads CASSPDISINNEQFF. As DNA, the CDR3 is TGTGCCAGCAGCCCGGACATTTCCATAAACAATGAGCAGTTCTTC.

Only one count was recorded for this clone. The chain employs TRBV5-4 and TRBJ2-5; maybe TRBD1 (5 bases). The germline V and J ends were trimmed by 4 bases and 13 bases, with 17 bases remaining between them. Per the germline V gene, CDR1 is SGHNT and CDR2 is YYREEE (reference sequence). This CDR3 spans 12 amino acids. The CDR3 nucleotides read TGTGCCAGCAGCCTCGACAGCTCGAGCAGGTACTTC. This gives the protein CASSLDSSSRYF. The full variable domain, its missing parts supplied by reference TRBV5-4 and TRBJ2-5, is ETGVTQSPTHLIKTRGQQVTLRCSSQSGHNTVSWYQQALGQGPQFIFQYYREEENGRGNFPPRFSGLQFPNYSSELNVNALELDDSALYLCASSLDSSSRYFGPGTRLLVL.

CDR3 DNA sequence: TGCGCCAGCAGCTTCAGGGTTGGCGAAGAAAAACTGTTTTTT. It yields the protein CASSFRVGEEKLFF. V is TRBV5-1 and J is TRBJ1-4, with D possibly matching TRBD1 (5 bases). The germline V gene encodes CDR1 SGHRS and CDR2 YFSETQ. V lost 2 bases and J lost 8, with 13 bases in between. The CDR3 is 14 residues long. The entire variable domain, with the rest obtained from reference TRBV5-1 and TRBJ1-4, is as follows: KAGVTQTPRYLIKTRGQQVTLSCSPISGHRSVSWYQQTPGQGLQFLFEYFSETQRNKGNFPGRFSGRQFSNSRSEMNVSTLELGDSALYLCASSFRVGEEKLFFGSGTQLSVL.

This sequence joins TRBV11-2 and TRBJ2-1; 8 bases line up with TRBD1. Trimming took 0 bases from V and 4 from J; bases not matched to a gene: 5. The CDR3 sequence is 16 residues long. Per germline, CDR1 SGHAT and CDR2 FQNNGV. CDR3 residues: CASSLERQGRYNEQFF. CDR3 DNA: TGTGCCAGCAGCTTAGAAAGACAGGGGAGGTACAATGAGCAGTTCTTC. The whole variable domain, filled in from reference TRBV11-2 and TRBJ2-1, reads EAGVAQSPRYKIIEKRQSVAFWCNPISGHATLYWYQQILGQGPKLLIQFQNNGVVDDSQLPKDRFSAERLKGVDSTLKIQPAKLEDSAVYLCASSLERQGRYNEQFFGPGTRLTVL.

The chain uses TRBV4-1 and TRBJ2-7; 8 bases map to TRBD2. Germline-derived CDR1 and CDR2 are MGHRA and YSYEKL. The CDR3 loop spans 14 amino acids. V lost 3 bases to trimming and J lost 7 bases; unmatched junction nucleotides: 8. The CDR3 spells CASSHVSGGLEQYF. In nucleotides, the CDR3 is TGCGCCAGCAGCCATGTGTCGGGGGGGCTTGAGCAGTACTTC.

This clone was seen a single time. Germline and junction disagree at one end, which may indicate a read error. The V call is TRBV7-7, the J call TRBJ2-5; 14 bases are shared with TRBD2. The germline V gene has CDR1 SSHAT and CDR2 FNYEAQ (reference sequence). The CDR3 length is 15 residues. CDR3 nucleotide sequence: TGTGCTAGCAGTGGGACTAGCGGGAGTGGAGAGACCCAGTACTTC. Translated: CASSGTSGSGETQYF.

This clone was found a few times. The chain employs TRBV11-2 and TRBJ1-3; D is perhaps TRBD1 (6 bases). The germline CDR1 and CDR2 sequences are SGHAT and FQNNGV. The CDR3 consists of 15 residues. Trimming stripped 1 base from V and 2 bases from J, with 9 bases between. The CDR3 nucleotides read TGTGCCAGCAGCTTAGGGACAGTCACTGGAAACACCATATATTTT. Translation gives CASSLGTVTGNTIYF. Full variable domain (rest looked up from reference TRBV11-2 and TRBJ1-3): EAGVAQSPRYKIIEKRQSVAFWCNPISGHATLYWYQQILGQGPKLLIQFQNNGVVDDSQLPKDRFSAERLKGVDSTLKIQPAKLEDSAVYLCASSLGTVTGNTIYFGEGSWLTVV.

The chain joins TRBV9 to TRBJ2-3, with 13 bases fitting TRBD2. The CDR3 contains 16 residues. V was pared by 4 bases and J by 6 bases, with 8 bases of the junction left unmatched. Germline loops: CDR1 SGDLS, CDR2 YYNGEE. CDR3 nucleotide sequence: TGTGCCAGCAGCCCAACTAGCGGGAGGGCGGGGGATACGCAGTATTTT. Translating it yields CASSPTSGRAGDTQYF.

The V gene is TRBV7-3, the J gene TRBJ2-7; TRBD1 aligns across 8 bases. V lost 2 bases to trimming and J lost 3 bases; unmatched junction nucleotides: 3. CDR1 SGHTA and CDR2 FQGTGA come from the germline V gene. This CDR3 contains 14 residues. In DNA form, the CDR3 reads TGTGCCAGCAGCTTAGGGGACAGGAGCTACGAGCAGTACTTC. It translates to CASSLGDRSYEQYF.